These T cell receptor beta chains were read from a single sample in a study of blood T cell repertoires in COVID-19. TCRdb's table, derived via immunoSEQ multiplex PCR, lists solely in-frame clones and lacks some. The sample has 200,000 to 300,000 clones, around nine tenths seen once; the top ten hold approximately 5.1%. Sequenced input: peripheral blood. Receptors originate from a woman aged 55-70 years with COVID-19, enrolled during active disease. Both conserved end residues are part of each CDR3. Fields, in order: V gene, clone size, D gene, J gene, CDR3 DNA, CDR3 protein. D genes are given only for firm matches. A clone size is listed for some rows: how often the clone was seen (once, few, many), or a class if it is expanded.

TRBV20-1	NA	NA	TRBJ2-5	TGCAGTGCGTACAAAGAGACCCAGTACTTC	CSAYKETQYF
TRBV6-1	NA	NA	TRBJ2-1	TGTGCCAGCAGTGAACTTGGCGGGTACAATGAGCAGTTCTTC	CASSELGGYNEQFF
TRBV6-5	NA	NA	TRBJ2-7	TGTGCCAGCAGTTATGAAGCGGGCTCCACCTACGAGCAGTACTTC	CASSYEAGSTYEQYF
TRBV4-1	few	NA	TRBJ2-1	TGCGCCAGCAGCCAAGGACTAGTCGATGAGCAGTTCTTC	CASSQGLVDEQFF
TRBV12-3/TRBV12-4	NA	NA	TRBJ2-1	TGTGCCAGCAGCCGGGGACTGGACAATGAGCAGTTCTTC	CASSRGLDNEQFF
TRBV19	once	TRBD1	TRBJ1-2	TGTGCCAGTAGTCCAACCAGGGGGCCGTCCTATGGCTACACCTTC	CASSPTRGPSYGYTF
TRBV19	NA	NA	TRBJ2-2	TGTGCCAGTAGTGTGCGGCCCGGGGAGCTGTTTTTT	CASSVRPGELFF
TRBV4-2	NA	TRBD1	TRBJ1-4	TGTGCCAGCAGCCAAGCGGCAGGGGGTGAAAAACTGTTTTTT	CASSQAAGGEKLFF
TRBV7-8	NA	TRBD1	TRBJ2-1	TGTGCCAGCAGCTTAGGATTTGGTCGGCGGACAGGGGGCTACAATGAGCAGTTCTTC	CASSLGFGRRTGGYNEQFF
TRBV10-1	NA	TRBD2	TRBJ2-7	TGCGCCAGCAGTTGCCTTTGCGGGAGTTCATCCGAGCAGTACTTC	CASSCLCGSSSEQYF
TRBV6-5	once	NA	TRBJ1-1	TGTGCCAGCAGTTACTCCCCACTTTTCGAAGCTTTCTTT	CASSYSPLFEAFF
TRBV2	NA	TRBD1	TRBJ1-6	TGTGCCAGCAGCGGGGACAGAAATTCACCCCTCCACTTT	CASSGDRNSPLHF
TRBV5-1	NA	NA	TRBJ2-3	TGCGCCAGCAGCTTGGTGGGTCAGGGCACAGATACGCAGTATTTT	CASSLVGQGTDTQYF
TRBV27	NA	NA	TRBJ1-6	TGTGCCAGCAGTACACCCGGACAGTTTAATTCACCCCTCCACTTT	CASSTPGQFNSPLHF
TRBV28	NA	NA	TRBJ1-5	TGTGCCAGCAGTTTGTCCCTGAATCTCGGGAGTCAGCCCCAGCATTTT	CASSLSLNLGSQPQHF
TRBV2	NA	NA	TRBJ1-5	TGTGCCAGCAGGGGGGGGGTAAGCAATCAGCCCCAGCATTTT	CASRGGVSNQPQHF
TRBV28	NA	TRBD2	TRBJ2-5	TGTGCCAGCAGTTTGCTAGCGGGAGGATCAGAGACCCAGTACTTC	CASSLLAGGSETQYF
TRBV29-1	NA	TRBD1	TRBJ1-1	TGCAGCGCCCCAGCCGGCGGACAGGGGGTCTCTGAAGCTTTCTTT	CSAPAGGQGVSEAFF
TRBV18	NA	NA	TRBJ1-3	TGTGCCAGCTCACCACCAAGCATCAGGGTCTCTGGAAACACCATATATTTT	CASSPPSIRVSGNTIYF
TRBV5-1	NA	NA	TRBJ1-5	TGCGCCAGCAGCCCCGGAGGCGTATCCGGCAATCAGCCCCAGCATTTT	CASSPGGVSGNQPQHF
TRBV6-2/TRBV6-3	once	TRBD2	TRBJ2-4	TGTGCCAGCAGTTACTTAGGGACTAGCGGAGCCCTAGCCAAAAACATTCAGTACTTC	CASSYLGTSGALAKNIQYF
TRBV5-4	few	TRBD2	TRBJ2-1	TGTGCCAGCAGCTCGGGACTAGCGGGAGGTCCCTCCTACAATGAGCAGTTCTTC	CASSSGLAGGPSYNEQFF